Presented here are 19 T cell receptor beta chains from one specimen sequenced in a study of blood T cell repertoires in COVID-19. Method: immunoSEQ multiplex PCR; TCRdb's copy keeps in-frame clones and lacks some. Of fewer than 200,000 clones in the sample, 85% were seen once. Sequencing input: peripheral blood. The source of these receptors is a woman in her 50s with COVID-19, enrolled during active disease.

This chain links TRBV29-1 with TRBJ1-1; a weak D match, TRBD1 (6 bases). The CDR3 is 13 residues long. The germline CDR1 and CDR2 sequences are SQVTM and ANQGSEA. V lost 1 base and J 3 bases, leaving 9 bases between the germline ends. Here the CDR3 reads CSVEVRQDTEAFF. The CDR3 DNA is TGCAGCGTTGAAGTAAGACAGGACACTGAAGCTTTCTTT. Combining the CDR3 with reference TRBV29-1 and TRBJ1-1 gives the whole variable domain SAVISQKPSRDICQRGTSLTIQCQVDSQVTMMFWYRQQPGQSLTLIATANQGSEATYESGFVIDKFPISRPNLTFSTLTVSNMSPEDSSIYLCSVEVRQDTEAFFGQGTRLTVV.

The chain has TRBV3-1 (or the pseudogene TRBV3-2) and TRBJ2-5; no clear D gene. The CDR3 is 13 residues long. V was pared by 4 bases and J by 9 bases, with 15 bases between. Germline assignment: CDR1 LGHDT and CDR2 YNNKEL (reference sequence). The CDR3 nucleotides read TGTGCCAGCAGCCTGACCACCCATGAGGCCCAGTACTTC. Translated, it gives CASSLTTHEAQYF.

The rearrangement uses TRBV11-3 and TRBJ2-7; no firm D call. The germline V gene has CDR1 SGHNT and CDR2 YENEEA. The CDR3 has 13 amino acids. The V gene lost 2 bases and the J gene lost 3 bases, with 8 bases spanning the gap. The CDR3 loop is CASSLSTGYEQYF. In DNA, the CDR3 is TGTGCCAGCAGCTTATCTACTGGCTACGAGCAGTACTTC. Based on the CDR3 plus reference TRBV11-3 and TRBJ2-7, the full variable domain is EAGVVQSPRYKIIEKKQPVAFWCNPISGHNTLYWYLQNLGQGPELLIRYENEEAVDDSQLPKDRFSAERLKGVDSTLKIQPAELGDSAVYLCASSLSTGYEQYFGPGTRLTVT.

The chain couples TRBV7-7 to TRBJ1-1; D uncertain. V lost 5 bases and J lost 2, with 9 bases in between. Germline V lookup: CDR1 SSHAT, CDR2 FNYEAQ (reference sequence). This CDR3 contains 13 residues. CDR3 sequence: CASSTTVNTEAFF. As DNA, the CDR3 is TGTGCCAGCAGCACCACAGTTAACACTGAAGCTTTCTTT.

The CDR3 sequence: CAISESYASSTDTQYF. CDR3 nucleotides: TGTGCCATCAGTGAGTCGTATGCTAGCAGCACAGATACGCAGTATTTT. This chain uses TRBV10-3 with TRBJ2-3; D possibly corresponds to TRBD2 (5 bases). The CDR3 has 16 residues. Germline values: CDR1 ENHRY, CDR2 SYGVKD. V shed 0 bases and J shed 0 bases, with 10 bases lying between them.

The CDR3 nucleotides read TGTGCCAGCCAGCCCACACTAGTGGGCACAGATACGCAGTATTTT. Translation gives CASQPTLVGTDTQYF. J is TRBJ2-3 and V is TRBV19, with D possibly being TRBD2 (5 bases). CDR3 size: 15 residues. Trimming left V 9 bases short and J 1 base short, with 17 bases between. CDR1 is LNHDA and CDR2 is SQIVND in the germline V gene (reference sequence).

This clone came up once. CDR3 amino acids: CASGRWSGETQYF. The DNA for the CDR3 is TGTGCCTCCGGGAGGTGGAGCGGAGAGACCCAGTACTTC. The gene calls are TRBV7-2 and TRBJ2-5; TRBD2 matches 7 bases. Trimming took 11 bases from V and 4 from J; bases not matched to a gene: 10. The CDR3 covers 13 residues. CDR1 and CDR2 from the germline V gene are SGHTA and FQGNSA.

This clone has only a few counts. The rearrangement uses TRBV12-3 or TRBV12-4 and TRBJ1-5, with D possibly TRBD1 on 5 matching bases. The CDR3 spans 12 residues. Trimming took 6 bases from V and 8 from J, leaving 11 bases between them. CDR3 amino acids: CASSLREKPQHF. CDR3 bases: TGTGCCAGCAGCCTCAGGGAAAAGCCCCAGCATTTT.

V and J are TRBV10-3 and TRBJ2-1; D is possibly TRBD1 (5 bases). Germline values: CDR1 ENHRY, CDR2 SYGVKD. V was clipped by 4 bases and J by 1 base, with 11 bases between them. The CDR3 length is 15 residues. This CDR3 is CAISVGQPSYNEQFF. CDR3 DNA: TGTGCCATCAGTGTGGGGCAGCCGTCCTACAATGAGCAGTTCTTC.

The V call is TRBV19, the J call TRBJ1-5, with 7 bases fitting TRBD1. The germline V gene has CDR1 LNHDA and CDR2 SQIVND (reference sequence). The CDR3 loop spans 16 amino acids. V was clipped by 2 bases and J by 0 bases; unmatched bases: 4. The CDR3 is CASSILGQNSNQPQHF. DNA for the CDR3: TGTGCCAGTAGTATACTGGGACAGAATAGCAATCAGCCCCAGCATTTT.

The chain combines TRBV28 with TRBJ2-7; 8 bases are a match to TRBD1. The CDR3 is 17 amino acids. CDR1 is MDHEN and CDR2 is SYDVKM in the germline V gene. J was trimmed by 7 bases and V by 3 bases; bases with no gene match: 17. The chain's CDR3 is CASSFPPPDREIGEQYF. CDR3 bases: TGTGCCAGCAGTTTTCCCCCCCCGGACAGGGAAATCGGTGAGCAGTACTTC.

This clone came up a few times. The chain carries TRBV29-1 and TRBJ2-3, with D possibly being TRBD2 (6 bases). Germline V CDR1 and CDR2: SQVTM, ANQGSEA. With 6 bases removed from V and 0 bases from J, the gap between germline ends came to 13 bases. The CDR3 covers 14 residues. The CDR3 nucleotides are TGCAGCGTAAGCCAGGGACTTAGCACAGATACGCAGTATTTT. Protein: CSVSQGLSTDTQYF.

In its sample, this clone was seen once. The chain is built from TRBV7-3 and TRBJ1-2; 7 bases line up with TRBD1. The J segment lost 4 bases and the V segment lost 1 base, leaving 6 bases of the junction unmatched. CDR1 and CDR2 from the germline V gene are SGHTA and FQGTGA. This CDR3 has 15 amino acids. The CDR3 here is CASSLSPWDSYGYTF. Here the CDR3 DNA reads TGTGCCAGCAGCTTAAGCCCATGGGACAGCTATGGCTACACCTTC.

The genes are TRBV6-6 and TRBJ2-7; maybe TRBD2 (6 bases). The V and J ends lost 6 bases and 3 bases respectively, with 12 bases between them. Per germline, CDR1 MNHNY and CDR2 SVGAGI (reference sequence). This CDR3 contains 13 residues. The CDR3: CASSAGTYYEQYF. The DNA of the CDR3 is TGTGCCAGCAGCGCCGGGACTTACTACGAGCAGTACTTC.

This chain connects TRBV6-1 to TRBJ2-7; 10 bases are a match to TRBD1. Per the germline V gene, CDR1 is MNHNS and CDR2 is SASEGT. The CDR3 loop spans 16 amino acids. V was pared by 0 bases and J by 4 bases, with 6 bases of the junction left unmatched. CDR3 DNA sequence: TGTGCCAGCAGTGAAGCGCCCCGGACAGGGGGGTACGAGCAGTACTTC. This translates into CASSEAPRTGGYEQYF.

The rearrangement uses TRBV10-3 and TRBJ1-4; D is uncertain. Trimming cost V 3 bases and J 4 bases, with 9 bases left between them. The CDR3 is made up of 14 amino acids. The V gene's germline CDR1 is ENHRY and CDR2 SYGVKD. The CDR3 is CAISDQQFNEKLFF. The CDR3 DNA follows: TGTGCCATCAGTGACCAACAATTTAATGAAAAACTGTTTTTT.

V usage is TRBV11-2 and J usage is TRBJ1-3; D gene unclear. Trimming cost V 4 bases and J 12 bases, with 13 bases left between them. This CDR3 has 12 residues. Germline CDR1 is SGHAT and CDR2 is FQNNGV. The CDR3 sequence is CASSSGHLGIYF. The CDR3, as DNA: TGTGCCAGCAGCTCTGGGCACCTCGGCATATATTTT.

The chain uses TRBV30 and TRBJ2-2; D uncertain. Germline loops: CDR1 GTSNPN, CDR2 SVGIG (reference sequence). The CDR3 extends over 13 amino acids. Between the trimmed V and J ends, which lost 4 bases and 0 bases, there was a span of 6 bases. The CDR3 coding sequence is TGTGCCTGGATAGGAGCGAACACCGGGGAGCTGTTTTTT. As protein: CAWIGANTGELFF.

The chain combines TRBV19 with TRBJ1-5; D unclear. V was pared by 3 bases and J by 0 bases, with 9 bases between. The germline CDR1 and CDR2 sequences are LNHDA and SQIVND (reference sequence). CDR3 length: 15 amino acids. The DNA for the CDR3 is TGTGCCAGTAGTATCGAGTTTTATAGCAATCAGCCCCAGCATTTT. This codes for CASSIEFYSNQPQHF.